This T cell receptor beta chain comes out of a study of blood T cell repertoires in COVID-19. Overall study: COVID-19 samples, acute and convalescent, were from the United States, Italy and Spain. From T cells, B-cell-depleted T cells, or PBMCs came the material, which was cDNA or gDNA.

Per the original data handling: For nucleated cells, counts were estimated from reference gene primer amplification. The data were produced by immunoSEQ multiplex PCR, yet TCRdb's version contains in-frame clones alone and is incomplete. V, J and clone size are those of that table, while D and trimming were read from the DNA. The table has some 270,000 clones, around 81% seen once. This clone was observed a few times. The CDR3 is 15 amino acids. In germline, CDR1 is LNHDA, CDR2 SQIVND (reference sequence). Trimming pared 1 base from V and 5 bases from J, leaving 11 bases between. The V call is TRBV19, the J call TRBJ2-2; TRBD1 might be the D (6 bases). Material: peripheral blood. This clonotype was obtained from a person aged 65 to 85 with COVID-19, enrolled during active disease. CDR3 coding DNA: TGTGCCAGTAGTATAGCGGACAGCGCGACCGGGGAGCTGTTTTTT. The encoded protein is CASSIADSATGELFF. The complete variable domain, with remaining parts taken from reference TRBV19 and TRBJ2-2, reads DGGITQSPKYLFRKEGQNVTLSCEQNLNHDAMYWYRQDPGQGLRLIYYSQIVNDFQKGDIAEGYSVSREKKESFPLTVTSAQKNPTAFYLCASSIADSATGELFFGEGSRLTVL.